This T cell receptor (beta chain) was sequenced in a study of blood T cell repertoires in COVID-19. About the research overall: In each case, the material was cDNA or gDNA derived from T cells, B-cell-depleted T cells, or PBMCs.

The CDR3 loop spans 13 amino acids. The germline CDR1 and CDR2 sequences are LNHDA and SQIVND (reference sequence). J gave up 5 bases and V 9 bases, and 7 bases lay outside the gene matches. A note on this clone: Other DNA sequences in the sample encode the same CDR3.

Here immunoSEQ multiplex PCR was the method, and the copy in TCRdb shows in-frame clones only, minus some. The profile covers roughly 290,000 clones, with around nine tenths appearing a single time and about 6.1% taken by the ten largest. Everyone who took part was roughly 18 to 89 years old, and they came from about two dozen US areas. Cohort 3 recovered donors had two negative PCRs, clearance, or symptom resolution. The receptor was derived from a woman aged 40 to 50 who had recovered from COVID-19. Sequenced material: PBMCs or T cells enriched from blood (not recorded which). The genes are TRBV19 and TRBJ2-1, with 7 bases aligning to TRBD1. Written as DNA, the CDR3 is TGTGCCAGCTCTCGGGACAGCCACAATGAGCAGTTCTTC. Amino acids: CASSRDSHNEQFF.